This is a list of T cell receptor beta chains from one sample in a study of post-analysis software for immune sequencing data. TCRdb re-derived calls from the PCR reads in MiXCR, one entry per CDR3 protein. The repertoire holds more than 500,000 distinct CDR3 sequences, with 34% as singletons. Specimen: blood. These receptors originate from a girl under 18 with multiple sclerosis. CDR3s include the opening cysteine and the closing phenylalanine or tryptophan. Fields, in order: clone size, D gene, J gene, V gene, CDR3 protein, CDR3 DNA. The D gene is left open where the match is weak. Clone sizes are given selectively: once, few, many, or a class where the clone is expanded.

.	.	TRBJ2-6	TRBV25-1	CASSHDSSGANVLTF	TGTGCCAGCAGTCATGACTCCTCTGGGGCCAACGTCCTGACTTTC
.	.	TRBJ1-5	TRBV21-1	CASSKVTVRGQPQHF	TGTGCCAGCAGCAAAGTAACGGTGCGGGGTCAGCCCCAGCATTTT
few	.	TRBJ2-7	TRBV7-6	CASSLDASYEQYF	TGTGCCAGCAGCCTCGACGCTTCCTACGAGCAGTACTTC
.	.	TRBJ1-6	TRBV5-5	CASSEQGDSYNSPLHF	TGTGCCAGCAGCGAACAAGGGGACTCCTATAATTCACCCCTCCACTTT
.	.	TRBJ2-7	TRBV7-2	CASNIGGGTYEQYF	TGTGCCAGCAACATTGGGGGGGGCACCTACGAGCAGTACTTC
.	.	TRBJ1-3	TRBV9	CASSVEAASPGNTIYF	TGTGCCAGCAGCGTAGAGGCAGCCTCTCCGGGAAACACCATATATTTT
.	.	TRBJ2-2	TRBV4-1	CACGNTGELFF	TGCGCCTGCGGGAACACCGGGGAGCTGTTTTTT
.	.	TRBJ2-5	TRBV5-5	CTSSLGRGPNPQETQYF	TGTACCAGCAGCTTAGGTCGGGGGCCAAACCCCCAAGAGACCCAGTACTTC
.	TRBD2	TRBJ2-2	TRBV28	CASSLIAGAQNTGELFF	TGTGCCAGCAGTTTAATAGCGGGGGCCCAGAACACCGGGGAGCTGTTTTTT
.	.	TRBJ1-5	TRBV4-2	CASSQDSGSNQPQHF	TGTGCCAGCAGCCAGGACAGTGGTAGCAATCAGCCCCAGCATTTT
few	TRBD1	TRBJ2-7	TRBV6-5	CASSGTGTGGYEQYF	TGTGCCAGCAGCGGTACCGGGACAGGAGGGTACGAGCAGTACTTC
few	.	TRBJ2-3	TRBV7-3	CASSLTTTPSTDTQYF	TGTGCCAGCAGCTTAACAACCACCCCTAGCACAGATACGCAGTATTTT
.	.	TRBJ2-1	TRBV7-9	CASSLERFVNEQFF	TGTGCCAGCAGCTTAGAAAGGTTTGTCAATGAGCAGTTCTTC
many	.	TRBJ2-3	TRBV29-1	CSVDGTSTDTQYF	TGCAGCGTTGATGGAACTAGCACAGATACGCAGTATTTT
.	TRBD1	TRBJ2-5	TRBV20-1	CSARDPRQGAQETQYF	TGCAGTGCTAGAGATCCAAGACAGGGGGCGCAGGAGACCCAGTACTTC
few	.	TRBJ2-1	TRBV29-1	CSVRVISVEQFF	TGCAGCGTTAGGGTGATCTCCGTTGAGCAGTTCTTC
.	TRBD1	TRBJ1-6	TRBV27	CASSLRISGGGDNSPLHF	TGTGCCAGCAGTTTACGGATCTCAGGGGGCGGGGATAATTCACCCCTCCACTTT
.	TRBD1	TRBJ1-1	TRBV18	CASSQGQEAFF	TGTGCCAGCTCCCAGGGACAGGAAGCTTTCTTT
few	TRBD2	TRBJ2-5	TRBV5-1	CASSPGTSGGTAPETQYF	TGCGCCAGCAGCCCCGGGACTAGCGGGGGAACGGCCCCAGAGACCCAGTACTTC
.	.	TRBJ1-1	TRBV5-1	CASSTDVLTEAFF	TGCGCCAGCAGCACGGACGTTCTCACTGAAGCTTTCTTT
few	.	TRBJ1-1	TRBV29-1	CSVVKGRNTEAFF	TGCAGCGTTGTGAAAGGGAGGAACACTGAAGCTTTCTTT
.	TRBD2	TRBJ2-5	TRBV6-6	CASSYSSGREETQYF	TGTGCCAGCAGTTACTCTTCAGGGCGGGAGGAGACCCAGTACTTC
.	TRBD1	TRBJ1-1	TRBV29-1	CSVQQGATNTEAFF	TGCAGCGTCCAACAGGGGGCCACGAACACTGAAGCTTTCTTT
few	TRBD2	TRBJ2-7	TRBV4-2	CASSQSGGRSYEQYF	TGTGCCAGCAGCCAGAGCGGGGGCCGTTCCTACGAGCAGTACTTC
few	.	TRBJ2-7	TRBV21-1	CASSKARGRSSYEQYF	TGTGCCAGCAGCAAAGCCCGGGGCAGGAGCTCCTACGAGCAGTACTTC
.	.	TRBJ2-1	TRBV11-2	CASSSGREQFF	TGTGCCAGCAGCTCGGGGCGTGAGCAGTTCTTC
few	TRBD1	TRBJ1-6	TRBV6-6	CASSRAGGISSPLHF	TGTGCCAGCAGCCGTGCAGGGGGGATTAGTTCACCCCTCCACTTT
many	.	TRBJ2-1	TRBV4-2	CASSQDGQFNEQFF	TGTGCCAGCAGCCAAGATGGCCAGTTCAATGAGCAGTTCTTC
.	TRBD1	TRBJ2-2	TRBV6-1	CASTGQGVIVGGAQNTGELFF	TGTGCCAGCACTGGACAGGGGGTTATCGTTGGGGGGGCACAGAACACCGGGGAGCTGTTTTTT
.	.	TRBJ2-1	TRBV12-3/TRBV12-4	CASGPTETEQFF	TGTGCCAGCGGACCTACGGAGACGGAGCAGTTCTTC
.	TRBD2	TRBJ2-3	TRBV7-2	CASSGGLAGRPSTDTQYF	TGTGCCAGCAGCGGTGGACTAGCGGGGAGGCCTAGCACAGATACGCAGTATTTT
few	TRBD1	TRBJ1-1	TRBV29-1	CSVDQVRGTGAVETEAFF	TGCAGCGTTGATCAGGTTCGAGGGACAGGGGCGGTAGAGACTGAAGCTTTCTTT
.	TRBD1	TRBJ2-5	TRBV20-1	CSASASTGGALETQYF	TGCAGTGCTAGCGCGTCTACAGGGGGCGCACTAGAGACCCAGTACTTC
.	.	TRBJ1-2	TRBV3-1	CASSQAGDFYGYTF	TGTGCCAGCAGCCAAGCAGGGGACTTCTATGGCTACACCTTC
.	TRBD2	TRBJ2-3	TRBV2	CASRRGLAGGQSRTDTQYF	TGTGCCAGCAGGAGGGGACTAGCGGGGGGCCAATCTCGGACAGATACGCAGTATTTT
few	.	TRBJ2-1	TRBV12-3/TRBV12-4	CASSLRGYDNEQFF	TGTGCCAGCAGTCTCAGGGGTTATGACAATGAGCAGTTCTTC
.	TRBD1	TRBJ1-2	TRBV2	CASRIGQGVYDYTF	TGTGCCAGCAGGATCGGGCAGGGGGTCTATGACTACACCTTC